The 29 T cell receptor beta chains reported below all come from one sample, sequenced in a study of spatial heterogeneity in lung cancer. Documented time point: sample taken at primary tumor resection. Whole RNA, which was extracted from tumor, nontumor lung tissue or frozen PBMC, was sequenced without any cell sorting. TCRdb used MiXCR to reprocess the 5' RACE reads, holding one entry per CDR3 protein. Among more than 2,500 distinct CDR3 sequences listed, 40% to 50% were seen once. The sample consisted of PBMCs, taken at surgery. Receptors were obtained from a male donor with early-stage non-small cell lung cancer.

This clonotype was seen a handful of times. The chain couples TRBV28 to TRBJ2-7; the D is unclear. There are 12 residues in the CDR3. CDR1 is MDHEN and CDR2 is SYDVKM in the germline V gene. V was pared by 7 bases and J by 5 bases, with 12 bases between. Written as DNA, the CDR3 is TGTGCCAGCACCGCGTCCCCCCACGAGCAGTACTTC. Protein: CASTASPHEQYF.

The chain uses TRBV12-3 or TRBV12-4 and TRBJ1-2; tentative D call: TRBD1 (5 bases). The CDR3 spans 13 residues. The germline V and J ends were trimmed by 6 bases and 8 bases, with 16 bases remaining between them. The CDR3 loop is CASSQEQELGYTF. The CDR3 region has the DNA TGTGCCAGCAGCCAAGAACAGGAGCTGGGCTACACCTTC.

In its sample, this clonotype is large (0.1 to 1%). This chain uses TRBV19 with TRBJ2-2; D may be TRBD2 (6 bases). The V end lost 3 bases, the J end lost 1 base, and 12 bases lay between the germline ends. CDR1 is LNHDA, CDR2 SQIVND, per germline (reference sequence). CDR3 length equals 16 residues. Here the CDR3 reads CASSMSGLMNTGELFF. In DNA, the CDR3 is TGTGCCAGTAGTATGTCGGGACTCATGAACACCGGGGAGCTGTTTTTT.

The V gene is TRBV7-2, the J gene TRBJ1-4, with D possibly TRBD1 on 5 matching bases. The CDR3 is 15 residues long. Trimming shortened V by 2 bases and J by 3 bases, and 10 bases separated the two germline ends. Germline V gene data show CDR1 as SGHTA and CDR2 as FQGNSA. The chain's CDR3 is CASSLSGTANEKLFF. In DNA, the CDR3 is TGTGCCAGCAGCTTATCCGGGACTGCTAATGAAAAACTGTTTTTT.

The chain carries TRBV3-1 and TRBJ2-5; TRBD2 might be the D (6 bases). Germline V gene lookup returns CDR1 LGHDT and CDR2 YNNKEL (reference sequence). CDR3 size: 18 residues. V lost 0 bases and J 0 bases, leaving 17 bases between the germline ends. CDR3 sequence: CASSQDFGGGGYQETQYF. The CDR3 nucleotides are TGTGCCAGCAGCCAAGATTTTGGCGGAGGAGGGTACCAAGAGACCCAGTACTTC.

Here the CDR3 DNA reads TGCAGTGCTAGAGATCAGCCGCGGGGCTACGAGCAGTACTTC. This codes for CSARDQPRGYEQYF. The chain is built from TRBV20-1 and TRBJ2-7, with a tentative D call TRBD2 (6 bases). V was pared by 0 bases and J by 3 bases, with 12 bases between. Per germline, CDR1 DFQATT and CDR2 SNEGSKA (reference sequence). CDR3 length equals 14 residues.

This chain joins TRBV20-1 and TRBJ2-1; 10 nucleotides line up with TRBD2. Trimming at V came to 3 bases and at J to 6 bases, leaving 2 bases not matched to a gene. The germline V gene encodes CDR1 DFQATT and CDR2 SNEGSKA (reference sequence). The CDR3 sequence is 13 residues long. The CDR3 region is CSASSGRTNEQFF. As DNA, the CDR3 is TGCAGTGCTAGTAGCGGGAGGACCAATGAGCAGTTCTTC.

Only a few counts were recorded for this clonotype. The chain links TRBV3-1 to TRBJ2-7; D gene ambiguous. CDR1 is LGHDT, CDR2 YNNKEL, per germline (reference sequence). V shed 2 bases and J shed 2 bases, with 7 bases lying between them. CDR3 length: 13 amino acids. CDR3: CASSQSTPYEQYF. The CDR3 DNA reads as TGTGCCAGCAGCCAATCGACTCCCTACGAGCAGTACTTC.

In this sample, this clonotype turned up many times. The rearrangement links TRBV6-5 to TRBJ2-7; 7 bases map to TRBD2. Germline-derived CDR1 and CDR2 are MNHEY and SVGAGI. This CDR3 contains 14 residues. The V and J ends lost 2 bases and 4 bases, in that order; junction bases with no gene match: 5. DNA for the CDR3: TGTGCCAGCAGTTACGGGGGGGGAGGATACGAGCAGTACTTC. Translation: CASSYGGGGYEQYF.

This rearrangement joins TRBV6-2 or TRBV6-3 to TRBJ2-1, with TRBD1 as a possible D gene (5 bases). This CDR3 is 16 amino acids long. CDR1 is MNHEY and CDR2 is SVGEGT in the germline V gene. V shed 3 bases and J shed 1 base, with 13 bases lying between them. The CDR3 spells CASSYSLQGSYNEQFF. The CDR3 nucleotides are TGTGCCAGCAGTTATTCGTTGCAGGGATCCTACAATGAGCAGTTCTTC.

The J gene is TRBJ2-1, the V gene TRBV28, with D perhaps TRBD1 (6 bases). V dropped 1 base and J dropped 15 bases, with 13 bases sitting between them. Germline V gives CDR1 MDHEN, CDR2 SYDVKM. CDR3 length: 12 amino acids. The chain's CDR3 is CASSLSGGDWFF. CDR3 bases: TGTGCCAGCAGTTTATCTGGGGGCGATTGGTTCTTC.

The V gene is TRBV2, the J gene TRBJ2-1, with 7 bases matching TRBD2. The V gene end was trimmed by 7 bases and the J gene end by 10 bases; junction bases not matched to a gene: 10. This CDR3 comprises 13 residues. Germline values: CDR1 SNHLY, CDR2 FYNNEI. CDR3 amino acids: CASTRGEGPEQFF. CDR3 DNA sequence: TGTGCCAGCACCCGAGGGGAGGGGCCCGAGCAGTTCTTC.

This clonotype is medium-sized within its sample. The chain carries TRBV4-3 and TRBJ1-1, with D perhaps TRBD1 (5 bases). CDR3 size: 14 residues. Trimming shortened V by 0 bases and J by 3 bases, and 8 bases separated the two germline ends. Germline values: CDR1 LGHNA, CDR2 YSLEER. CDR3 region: CASSQDLGDTEAFF. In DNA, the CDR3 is TGCGCCAGCAGCCAAGATCTGGGGGACACTGAAGCTTTCTTT.

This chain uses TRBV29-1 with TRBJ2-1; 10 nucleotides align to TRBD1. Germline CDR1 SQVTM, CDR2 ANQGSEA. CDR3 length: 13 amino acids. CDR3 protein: CSSRQGAGDEQFF. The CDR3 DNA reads TGCAGTAGTAGACAGGGGGCGGGTGATGAGCAGTTCTTC.

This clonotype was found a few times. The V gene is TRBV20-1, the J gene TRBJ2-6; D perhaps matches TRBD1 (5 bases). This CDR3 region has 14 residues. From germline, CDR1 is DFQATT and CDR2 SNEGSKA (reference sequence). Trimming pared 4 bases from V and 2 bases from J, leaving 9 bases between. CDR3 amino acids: CSAIDSPGANVLTF. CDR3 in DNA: TGCAGTGCTATCGACAGCCCTGGGGCCAACGTCCTGACTTTC.

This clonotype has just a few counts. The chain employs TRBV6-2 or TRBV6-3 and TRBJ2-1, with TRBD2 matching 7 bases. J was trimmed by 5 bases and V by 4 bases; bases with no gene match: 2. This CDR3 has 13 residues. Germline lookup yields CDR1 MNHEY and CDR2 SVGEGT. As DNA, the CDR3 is TGTGCCAGCAGTTGGACTAGGGACAATGAGCAGTTCTTC. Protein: CASSWTRDNEQFF.

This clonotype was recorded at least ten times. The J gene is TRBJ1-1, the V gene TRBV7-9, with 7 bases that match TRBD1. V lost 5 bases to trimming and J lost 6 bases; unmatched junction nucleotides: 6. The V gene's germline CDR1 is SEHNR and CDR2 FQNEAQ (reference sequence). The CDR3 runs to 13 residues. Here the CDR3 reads CASSRLQGAEAFF. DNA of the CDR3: TGTGCCAGCAGCCGACTGCAGGGGGCTGAAGCTTTCTTT.

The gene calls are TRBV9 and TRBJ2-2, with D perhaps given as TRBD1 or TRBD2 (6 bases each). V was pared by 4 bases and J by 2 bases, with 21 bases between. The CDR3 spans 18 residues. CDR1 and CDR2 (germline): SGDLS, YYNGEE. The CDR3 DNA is TGTGCCAGCAGCCACCCCGGGGGCGACGGGACTAACACCGGGGAGCTGTTTTTT. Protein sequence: CASSHPGGDGTNTGELFF.

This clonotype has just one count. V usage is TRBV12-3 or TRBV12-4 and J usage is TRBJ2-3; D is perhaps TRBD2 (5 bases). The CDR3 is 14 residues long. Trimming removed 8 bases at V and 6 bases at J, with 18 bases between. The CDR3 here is CASGEVARGDTQYF. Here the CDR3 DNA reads TGTGCCAGCGGAGAGGTAGCGCGAGGGGATACGCAGTATTTT.

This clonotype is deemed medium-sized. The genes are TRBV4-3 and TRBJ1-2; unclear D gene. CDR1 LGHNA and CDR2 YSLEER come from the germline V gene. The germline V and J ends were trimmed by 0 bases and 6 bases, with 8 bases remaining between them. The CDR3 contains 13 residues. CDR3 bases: TGCGCCAGCAGCCAAGATCTTAGGGATGGCTACACCTTC. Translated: CASSQDLRDGYTF.

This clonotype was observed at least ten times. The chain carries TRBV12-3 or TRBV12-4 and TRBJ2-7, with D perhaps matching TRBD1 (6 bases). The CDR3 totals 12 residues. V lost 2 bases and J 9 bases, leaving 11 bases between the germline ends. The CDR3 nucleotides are TGTGCCAGCAGTTTACGCAGGGGTGTGCAGTACTTC. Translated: CASSLRRGVQYF.

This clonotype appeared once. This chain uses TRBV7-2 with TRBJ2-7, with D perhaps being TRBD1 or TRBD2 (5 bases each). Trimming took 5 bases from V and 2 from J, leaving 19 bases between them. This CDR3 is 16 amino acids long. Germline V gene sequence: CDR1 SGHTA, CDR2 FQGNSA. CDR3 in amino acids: CASSLRPGTGTYEQYF. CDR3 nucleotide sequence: TGTGCCAGCAGCCTCCGTCCCGGGACGGGGACCTACGAGCAGTACTTC.

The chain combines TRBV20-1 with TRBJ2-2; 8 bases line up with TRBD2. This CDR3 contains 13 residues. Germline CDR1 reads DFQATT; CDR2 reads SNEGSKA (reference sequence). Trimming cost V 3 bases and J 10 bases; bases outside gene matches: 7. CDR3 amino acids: CSASLGGAVELFF. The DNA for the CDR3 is TGCAGTGCTAGTCTCGGGGGGGCGGTGGAGCTGTTTTTT.

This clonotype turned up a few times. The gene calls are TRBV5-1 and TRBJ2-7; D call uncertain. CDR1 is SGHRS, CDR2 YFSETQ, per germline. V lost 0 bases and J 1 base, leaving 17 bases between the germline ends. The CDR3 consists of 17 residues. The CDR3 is CASSLAFTVGPSYEQYF. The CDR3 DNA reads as TGCGCCAGCAGCTTGGCATTTACGGTTGGGCCTTCCTACGAGCAGTACTTC.

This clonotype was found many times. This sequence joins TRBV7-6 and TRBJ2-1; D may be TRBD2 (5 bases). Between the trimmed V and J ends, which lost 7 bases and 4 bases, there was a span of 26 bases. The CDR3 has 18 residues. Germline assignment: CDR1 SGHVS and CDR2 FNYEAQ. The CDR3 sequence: CASTVSAAFGPQYNEQFF. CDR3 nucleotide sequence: TGTGCCAGCACGGTTAGCGCTGCCTTCGGTCCCCAATACAATGAGCAGTTCTTC. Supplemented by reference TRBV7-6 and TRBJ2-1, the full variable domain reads GAGVSQSPRYKVTKRGQDVALRCDPISGHVSLYWYRQALGQGPEFLTYFNYEAQQDKSGLPNDRFSAERPEGSISTLTIQRTEQRDSAMYRCASTVSAAFGPQYNEQFFGPGTRLTVL.

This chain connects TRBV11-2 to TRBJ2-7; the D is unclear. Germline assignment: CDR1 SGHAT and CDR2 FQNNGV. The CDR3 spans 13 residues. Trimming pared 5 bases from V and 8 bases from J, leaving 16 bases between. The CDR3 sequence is CASSPGSASQQYF. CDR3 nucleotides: TGTGCCAGCAGCCCCGGTTCGGCAAGTCAGCAGTACTTC.

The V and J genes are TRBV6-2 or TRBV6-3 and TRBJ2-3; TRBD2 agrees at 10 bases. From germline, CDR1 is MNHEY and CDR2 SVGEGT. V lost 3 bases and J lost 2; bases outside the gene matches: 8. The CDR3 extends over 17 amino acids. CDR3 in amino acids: CASSYSFTSGDTDTQYF. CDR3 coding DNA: TGTGCCAGCAGTTATTCATTCACTAGCGGGGACACAGATACGCAGTATTTT.

The CDR3 coding sequence is TGCAGTGCCGAAAACCGGGACAGGGGGAACAATGAGCAGTTCTTC. Its translation is CSAENRDRGNNEQFF. The rearrangement uses TRBV20-1 and TRBJ2-1, with 11 bases matching TRBD1. CDR3 length: 15 residues. Looked up from germline, CDR1 is DFQATT and CDR2 is SNEGSKA (reference sequence). V was pared by 6 bases and J by 5 bases, with 9 bases of the junction left unmatched.

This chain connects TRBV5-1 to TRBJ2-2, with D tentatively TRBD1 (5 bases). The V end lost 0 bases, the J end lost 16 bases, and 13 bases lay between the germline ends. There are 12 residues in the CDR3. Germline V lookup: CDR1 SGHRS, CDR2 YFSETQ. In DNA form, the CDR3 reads TGCGCCAGCAGCTTGGAAGGGGCAAGACCGTTTTTT. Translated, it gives CASSLEGARPFF.